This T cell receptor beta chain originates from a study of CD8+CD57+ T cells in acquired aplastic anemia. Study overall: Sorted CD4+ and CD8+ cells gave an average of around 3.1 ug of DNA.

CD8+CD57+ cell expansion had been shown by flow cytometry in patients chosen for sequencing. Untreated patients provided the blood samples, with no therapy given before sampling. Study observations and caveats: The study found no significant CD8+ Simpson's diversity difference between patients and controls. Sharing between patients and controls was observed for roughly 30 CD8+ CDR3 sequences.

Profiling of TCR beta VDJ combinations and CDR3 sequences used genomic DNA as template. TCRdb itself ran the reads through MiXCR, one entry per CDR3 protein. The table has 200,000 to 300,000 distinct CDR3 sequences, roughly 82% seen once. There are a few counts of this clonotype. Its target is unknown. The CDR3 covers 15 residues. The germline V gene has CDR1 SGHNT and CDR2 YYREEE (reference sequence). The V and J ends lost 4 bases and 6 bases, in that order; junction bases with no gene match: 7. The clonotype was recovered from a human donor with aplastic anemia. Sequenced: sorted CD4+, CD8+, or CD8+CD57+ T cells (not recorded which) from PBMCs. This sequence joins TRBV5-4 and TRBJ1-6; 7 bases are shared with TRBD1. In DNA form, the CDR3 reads TGTGCCAGCAGCCTGGGGACAGATTCTAATTCACCCCTCCACTTT. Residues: CASSLGTDSNSPLHF.